This T cell receptor (beta chain) was captured by sequencing in a study of graft-versus-host responses after intestinal transplantation. Overall study: Once they had received anti-thymocyte globulin induction, all recipients took tacrolimus and steroids for around 3 years. Points from the study as a whole: Ileal or blood samples showed some GvH clones first, and such clones were also found in recipient marrow.

A word on this clone: Its antigen remains unknown.

Sequencing used immunoSEQ multiplex PCR; TCRdb keeps in-frame clones, though not all of them. The repertoire includes 35,000 to 45,000 clones, around 94% of them detected once, and about 0.2% sits in the top ten. The CDR3 has 15 residues. Looked up from germline, CDR1 is GTSNPN and CDR2 is SVGIG (reference sequence). V lost 2 bases to trimming and J lost 5 bases; unmatched junction nucleotides: 9. The receptor was isolated from a human donor who was the organ donor for an intestinal transplant. The rearrangement links TRBV30 to TRBJ2-5, with 9 nucleotides matching TRBD1. The specimen was unstimulated CD4+ T cells sorted from spleen or lymph node cells, collected before transplant. This chain's CDR3 is CAWSYRDRVKETQYF. In DNA, the CDR3 is TGTGCCTGGAGTTACCGGGACAGGGTGAAGGAGACCCAGTACTTC. Complete variable domain (other parts from reference TRBV30 and TRBJ2-5): SQTIHQWPATLVQPVGSPLSLECTVEGTSNPNLYWYRQAAGRGLQLLFYSVGIGQISSEVPQNLSASRPQDRQFILSSKKLLLSDSGFYLCAWSYRDRVKETQYFGPGTRLLVL.